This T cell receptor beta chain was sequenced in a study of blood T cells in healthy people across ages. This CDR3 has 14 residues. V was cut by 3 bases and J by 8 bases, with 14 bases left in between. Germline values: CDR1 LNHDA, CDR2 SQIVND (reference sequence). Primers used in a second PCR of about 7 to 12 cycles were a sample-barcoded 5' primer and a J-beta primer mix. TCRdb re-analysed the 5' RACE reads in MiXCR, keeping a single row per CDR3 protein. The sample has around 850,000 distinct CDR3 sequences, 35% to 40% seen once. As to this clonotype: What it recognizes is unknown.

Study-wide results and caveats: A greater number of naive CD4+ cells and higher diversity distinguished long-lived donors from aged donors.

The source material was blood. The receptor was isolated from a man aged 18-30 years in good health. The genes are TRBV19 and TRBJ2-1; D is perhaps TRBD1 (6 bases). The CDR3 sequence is CASSIQAQGDEQFF. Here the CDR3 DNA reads TGTGCCAGTAGTATCCAGGCACAGGGCGATGAGCAGTTCTTC.